The 23 T cell receptor beta chains reported below all come from one sample, sequenced in a study of PD-L1 blockade in urothelial cancer. The protocol was immunoSEQ multiplex PCR, while the TCRdb copy is restricted to in-frame clones and leaves out a portion. The sample has about 79,000 clones, approximately 84% seen once. Time point described: pretreatment peripheral blood. The sample in question was PBMCs, obtained around atezolizumab (anti-PD-L1) treatment. Receptors were obtained from a man in his 60s with urothelial cancer.

The V call is TRBV11-2, the J call TRBJ2-3; the D gene is possibly TRBD2 (7 bases). Trimming took off 1 base at V and 2 bases at J, with 13 bases between the two ends. Germline V gene sequence: CDR1 SGHAT, CDR2 FQNNGV. The CDR3 extends over 16 amino acids. The CDR3 loop reads CASSLGGGGFTDTQYF. Written as DNA, the CDR3 is TGTGCCAGCAGCTTAGGTGGGGGGGGCTTCACAGATACGCAGTATTTT.

The V and J genes are TRBV4-2 and TRBJ2-5; 7 nucleotides line up with TRBD2. CDR1 LGHNA and CDR2 YNFKEQ come from the germline V gene. The CDR3 is 15 residues long. The V segment lost 0 bases and the J segment 5 bases; nucleotides outside the gene matches: 6. This CDR3 reads CASSQDLGGLETQYF. In DNA, the CDR3 is TGTGCCAGCAGCCAAGATCTGGGAGGGCTGGAGACCCAGTACTTC.

V usage is TRBV7-2 and J usage is TRBJ2-3; D might be TRBD2 (6 bases). This CDR3 is 15 amino acids long. CDR1 and CDR2 (germline): SGHTA, FQGNSA. V lost 5 bases, J lost 0 bases, and 12 bases lay in between. CDR3 amino acids: CASSRTGTSTDTQYF. As DNA, the CDR3 is TGTGCCAGCAGCCGGACTGGGACTAGCACAGATACGCAGTATTTT.

The J gene is TRBJ1-2, the V gene TRBV7-9; 7 positions match TRBD1. V lost 4 bases to trimming and J lost 7 bases; unmatched junction nucleotides: 3. Per germline, CDR1 SEHNR and CDR2 FQNEAQ (reference sequence). CDR3 length equals 12 residues. CDR3 DNA sequence: TGTGCCAGCAGCTCGACAGGGAGTGGCTACACCTTC. Amino acid sequence: CASSSTGSGYTF. The full variable domain, with the rest looked up from reference TRBV7-9 and TRBJ1-2, is DTGVSQNPRHKITKRGQNVTFRCDPISEHNRLYWYRQTLGQGPEFLTYFQNEAQLEKSRLLSDRFSAERPKGSFSTLEIQRTEQGDSAMYLCASSSTGSGYTFGSGTRLTVV.

A few counts support this clone. The chain recombines TRBV29-1 with TRBJ2-1, with 8 bases aligning to TRBD1. V lost 0 bases, J lost 0 bases, and 4 bases stayed unmatched. Looked up from germline, CDR1 is SQVTM and CDR2 is ANQGSEA. The CDR3 loop spans 16 amino acids. CDR3 sequence reads: CSVEDLTGASYNEQFF. The CDR3, as DNA: TGCAGCGTTGAAGATCTGACAGGGGCCTCCTACAATGAGCAGTTCTTC.

The V call is TRBV6-4, the J call TRBJ2-4; D perhaps matches TRBD2 (6 bases). Germline V gene lookup returns CDR1 MRHNA and CDR2 SNTAGT. Trimming removed 8 bases at V and 8 bases at J, with 19 bases between. CDR3 length equals 14 residues. DNA for the CDR3: TGTGCCAGCGCTTTTGAGGCGGGGTCTGACATTCAGTACTTC. Translated: CASAFEAGSDIQYF.

The rearrangement links TRBV19 to TRBJ2-7; TRBD1 agrees at 7 bases. This CDR3 region has 13 residues. V shed 4 bases and J 2 bases; nucleotides not matched to a gene: 2. CDR1 LNHDA and CDR2 SQIVND come from the germline V gene (reference sequence). The CDR3 coding sequence is TGTGCCAGTAGTAGGGGGACAGCCTACGAGCAGTACTTC. Translated, it gives CASSRGTAYEQYF.

This chain connects TRBV7-2 to TRBJ1-5; 9 bases are shared with TRBD1. With 6 bases clipped from V and 6 bases from J, the junction kept 6 bases outside the gene matches. The CDR3 contains 14 residues. The V gene's germline CDR1 is SGHTA and CDR2 FQGNSA. In DNA form, the CDR3 reads TGTGCCAGCAGGGGACAGGGTTCGACTCAGCCCCAGCATTTT. Translated, it gives CASRGQGSTQPQHF. Filled out from reference TRBV7-2 and TRBJ1-5, the complete variable domain reads GAGVSQSPSNKVTEKGKDVELRCDPISGHTALYWYRQSLGQGLEFLIYFQGNSAPDKSGLPSDRFSAERTGGSVSTLTIQRTQQEDSAVYLCASRGQGSTQPQHFGDGTRLSIL.

The J gene is TRBJ2-7, the V gene TRBV19; 11 bases align to TRBD1. From germline, CDR1 is LNHDA and CDR2 SQIVND (reference sequence). Trimming took 3 bases from V and 6 from J; bases not matched to a gene: 7. The CDR3 is 15 amino acids. The CDR3 coding sequence is TGTGCCAGTAGTATCCTTGGACAGGGGGCAGTCGAGCAGTACTTC. Protein product: CASSILGQGAVEQYF.

The rearrangement links TRBV19 to TRBJ1-1; 7 nucleotides match TRBD1. From germline, CDR1 is LNHDA and CDR2 SQIVND (reference sequence). The CDR3 spans 17 residues. The J segment lost 0 bases and the V segment lost 5 bases, leaving 12 bases of the junction unmatched. For the CDR3, the DNA is TGTGCCAGTAGTGAACCGGGACAGTGGGGAATGAACACTGAAGCTTTCTTT. Translating it yields CASSEPGQWGMNTEAFF.

The chain couples TRBV27 to TRBJ2-1; D possibly corresponds to TRBD1 (6 bases). Germline V gives CDR1 MNHEY, CDR2 SMNVEV (reference sequence). This CDR3 is 13 amino acids long. The V end lost 7 bases, the J end lost 5 bases, and 12 bases lay between the germline ends. CDR3 in amino acids: CASTETGNNEQFF. The CDR3 coding sequence is TGTGCCAGCACCGAAACAGGGAACAATGAGCAGTTCTTC.

This clone is a singleton in its sample. This chain links TRBV7-8 with TRBJ2-7; D not certain. This CDR3 contains 13 residues. Germline CDR1 is SGHVS and CDR2 is FQNEAQ. Trimming shortened V by 3 bases and J by 3 bases, and 9 bases separated the two germline ends. The CDR3 DNA follows: TGTGCCAGCAGCTTTAACCGAGTCTACGAGCAGTACTTC. Encoded protein: CASSFNRVYEQYF.

A note on this clone: Other DNA sequences in this sample translate to the same CDR3. This chain's CDR3 is CASSFSRDSYEQYF. The CDR3 region has the DNA TGTGCCAGCAGCTTCAGCCGGGACTCCTACGAGCAGTACTTC. V and J are TRBV7-2 and TRBJ2-7, with a weak D call TRBD2 (5 bases). Trimming left V 3 bases short and J 0 bases short, with 9 bases between. The CDR3 length is 14 residues. Germline V CDR1 and CDR2: SGHTA, FQGNSA.

This clone has just a few counts. The chain links TRBV7-2 to TRBJ2-7; D might be TRBD1 (5 bases). This CDR3 is built from 14 residues. Germline-derived CDR1 and CDR2 are SGHTA and FQGNSA. The V end was cut by 1 base, the J end by 3 bases, with 10 bases between. The CDR3 loop reads CASSLGQGFYEQYF. In DNA form, the CDR3 reads TGTGCCAGCAGCTTAGGGCAGGGTTTCTACGAGCAGTACTTC. Full variable domain (remainder filled in from reference TRBV7-2 and TRBJ2-7): GAGVSQSPSNKVTEKGKDVELRCDPISGHTALYWYRQSLGQGLEFLIYFQGNSAPDKSGLPSDRFSAERTGGSVSTLTIQRTQQEDSAVYLCASSLGQGFYEQYFGPGTRLTVT.

The CDR3 DNA reads TGTGCCAGTAGTCTCTATGGCGGTGGCAACACTGAAGCTTTCTTT. It is translated as CASSLYGGGNTEAFF. The chain uses TRBV19 and TRBJ1-1; D remains unclear. Germline V gene lookup returns CDR1 LNHDA and CDR2 SQIVND (reference sequence). V was shortened by 5 bases and J by 2 bases, with 15 bases between the two germline ends. This CDR3 contains 15 residues.

To note about this clone: Additional DNA sequences in this sample encode the identical CDR3. This rearrangement joins TRBV7-2 to TRBJ2-7, with D perhaps TRBD1 (6 bases). Germline values: CDR1 SGHTA, CDR2 FQGNSA. This CDR3 spans 13 amino acids. Trimming shortened V by 3 bases and J by 3 bases, and 9 bases separated the two germline ends. The CDR3 loop is CASSFGTLYEQYF. CDR3 coding DNA: TGTGCCAGCAGCTTCGGGACACTCTACGAGCAGTACTTC.

This chain links TRBV5-4 with TRBJ2-3; D not resolved. V lost 4 bases and J 0 bases, leaving 18 bases between the germline ends. The CDR3 has 17 amino acids. Germline V gene lookup returns CDR1 SGHNT and CDR2 YYREEE (reference sequence). The CDR3 reads CASSPPPTEDSTDTQYF. CDR3 coding DNA: TGTGCCAGCAGCCCACCCCCCACAGAAGACAGCACAGATACGCAGTATTTT.

There are many counts of this clone. V usage is TRBV19 and J usage is TRBJ1-5; 7 nucleotides align to TRBD1. With 6 bases clipped from V and 6 bases from J, the junction kept 11 bases outside the gene matches. The CDR3 sequence is 15 residues long. The germline V gene encodes CDR1 LNHDA and CDR2 SQIVND (reference sequence). The CDR3 protein is CASSNLGGGGQPQHF. Written as DNA, the CDR3 is TGTGCCAGTAGCAACCTAGGAGGGGGCGGTCAGCCCCAGCATTTT.

The chain couples TRBV2 to TRBJ1-1; TRBD1 agrees at 8 bases. The junction had 11 bases not matched to a gene; V was cut back by 6 bases and J by 5 bases. Germline assignment: CDR1 SNHLY and CDR2 FYNNEI. This CDR3 contains 15 residues. The CDR3 region is CASRDRVDRGTEAFF. CDR3 DNA sequence: TGTGCCAGCAGGGATAGGGTAGACAGGGGAACTGAAGCTTTCTTT.

This sequence joins TRBV19 and TRBJ1-3; 7 nucleotides align to TRBD1. The CDR3 has 15 residues. The ends lost 4 bases at V and 1 base at J; junction bases unmatched: 4. CDR1 and CDR2 (germline): LNHDA, SQIVND (reference sequence). CDR3 coding DNA: TGTGCCAGTAGTAGAGGGGGCCAGTCTGGAAACACCATATATTTT. Protein product: CASSRGGQSGNTIYF.

This clone was recorded only once. The chain recombines TRBV6-1 with TRBJ1-6; 8 nucleotides agree with TRBD1. The CDR3 totals 15 residues. The germline V gene has CDR1 MNHNS and CDR2 SASEGT. V lost 7 bases, J lost 2 bases, and 4 bases stayed unmatched. The CDR3 loop is CASNGQGPYNSPLHF. In DNA form, the CDR3 reads TGTGCCAGCAATGGACAGGGCCCCTATAATTCACCCCTCCACTTT.

The rearrangement uses TRBV7-9 and TRBJ1-2, with D possibly being TRBD1 (6 bases). Germline-derived CDR1 and CDR2 are SEHNR and FQNEAQ (reference sequence). This CDR3 has 13 amino acids. Between the trimmed V and J ends, which lost 6 bases and 6 bases, there was a span of 14 bases. This chain's CDR3 is CASRGHARDGYTF. CDR3 nucleotides: TGTGCCAGCAGGGGACACGCTCGGGATGGCTACACCTTC.

CDR3 in amino acids: CASTGRGARLYGYTF. The CDR3, as DNA: TGTGCCAGTACCGGGAGGGGGGCGCGGCTCTATGGCTACACCTTC. This chain joins TRBV19 and TRBJ1-2, with D perhaps matching TRBD1 (6 bases). V lost 7 bases and J 4 bases, leaving 19 bases between the germline ends. This CDR3 is built from 15 residues. Germline-derived CDR1 and CDR2 are LNHDA and SQIVND (reference sequence).